This T cell receptor beta chain was sequenced in a study of cytomegalovirus exposure and HLA in healthy donors. A multiplex PCR was run with 60 Vbeta primers and 13 Jbeta primers. Clones were read by immunoSEQ multiplex PCR, and TCRdb kept only the in-frame ones, dropping some. The data contain about 110,000 clones, around 70% of them singletons. What was sequenced was PBMCs. The TCR sequence derives from a woman aged 40 to 55 in good health and CMV-seropositive.

The CDR3 bases are TGCAGCGTCAGAAAAGGGGCATCCTATGGCTACACCTTC. Protein product: CSVRKGASYGYTF. The J gene is TRBJ1-2, the V gene TRBV29-1, with D maybe TRBD1 (5 bases). Germline V CDR1 and CDR2: SQVTM, ANQGSEA. CDR3 length: 13 amino acids. Trimming cost V 6 bases and J 4 bases, with 15 bases left between them. Combining the CDR3 with reference TRBV29-1 and TRBJ1-2 gives the whole variable domain SAVISQKPSRDICQRGTSLTIQCQVDSQVTMMFWYRQQPGQSLTLIATANQGSEATYESGFVIDKFPISRPNLTFSTLTVSNMSPEDSSIYLCSVRKGASYGYTFGSGTRLTVV.